This T cell receptor beta chain was found in a study of blood T cells in healthy people across ages. In the study overall: About one barcoded TCR beta cDNA was captured per two T cells.

Overall study findings and caveats: Per million T cells, TCR beta diversity dropped roughly linearly as age increased.

Turning to this clonotype: Its target is not known.

The CDR3 length is 18 residues. In germline, CDR1 is SGHRS, CDR2 YFSETQ. Germline trimming cut 0 bases from V and 1 base from J; bases unmatched to any gene: 7. A second PCR, run for roughly 6 to 11 cycles, used a sample-barcoded 5' primer plus a J-beta primer mix. TCRdb independently ran MiXCR on the 5' RACE reads; one entry per CDR3 protein. Here the sample spans 1.5 million to 2 million distinct CDR3 sequences, roughly 27% being singletons. Specimen: blood. This sequence was found in a woman in her twenties or thirties in good health. The rearrangement joins TRBV5-1 to TRBJ2-3; TRBD2 matches 11 bases. DNA of the CDR3: TGCGCCAGCAGCTTGGCATCACTAGCGGGAGTAGGCACAGATACGCAGTATTTT. This sequence encodes CASSLASLAGVGTDTQYF.